This T cell receptor beta chain was sequenced during a study of shared clonotypes between healthy human individuals. The V gene lost 8 bases and the J gene lost 5 bases, with 7 bases spanning the gap. From germline, CDR1 is SGHDN and CDR2 FVKESK. This CDR3 has 11 amino acids. Note on this clone: Antigen unknown.

Measured with immunoSEQ multiplex PCR; TCRdb has only the in-frame clones, and not every one. The sample contains roughly 1,500,000 clones, around 98.5% of which appear only once. Study-wide results and limits: Naive subsets typically showed greater estimated richness than memory subsets. Few donors restricted represented genetic and exposure-history diversity. Specimens sampled were limited to blood, with tissue repertoires likely differing.

The TCR was taken from a man aged 25 to 45 in good health. The sequencing input was naive CD4+ T cells sorted from blood. Subset specified: CD45RA+ positively selected. J is TRBJ2-1 and V is TRBV14; D ambiguous. This CDR3 reads CASSLNNEQFF. The CDR3 region has the DNA TGTGCCAGCTCACTCAACAATGAGCAGTTCTTC. Complete variable domain (other parts from reference TRBV14 and TRBJ2-1): EAGVTQFPSHSVIEKGQTVTLRCDPISGHDNLYWYRRVMGKEIKFLLHFVKESKQDESGMPNNRFLAERTGGTYSTLKVQPAELEDSGVYFCASSLNNEQFFGPGTRLTVL.